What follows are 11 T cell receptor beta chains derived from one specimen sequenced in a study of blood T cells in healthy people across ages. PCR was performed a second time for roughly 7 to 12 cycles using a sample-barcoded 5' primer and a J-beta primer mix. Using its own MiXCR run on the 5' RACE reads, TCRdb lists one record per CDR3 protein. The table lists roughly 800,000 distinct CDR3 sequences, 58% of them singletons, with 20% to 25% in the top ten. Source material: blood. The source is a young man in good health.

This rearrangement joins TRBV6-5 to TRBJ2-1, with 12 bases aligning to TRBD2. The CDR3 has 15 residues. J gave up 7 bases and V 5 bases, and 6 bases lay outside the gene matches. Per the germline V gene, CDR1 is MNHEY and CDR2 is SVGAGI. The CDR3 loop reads CASSPLTSGRNEQFF. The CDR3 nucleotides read TGTGCCAGCAGTCCTCTGACTAGCGGGAGAAATGAGCAGTTCTTC.

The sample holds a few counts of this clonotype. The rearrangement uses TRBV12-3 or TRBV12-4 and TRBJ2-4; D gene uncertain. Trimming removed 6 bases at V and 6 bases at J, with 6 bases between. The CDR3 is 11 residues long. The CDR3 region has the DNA TGTGCCAGCAGCCTTTCAAACATTCAGTACTTC. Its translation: CASSLSNIQYF.

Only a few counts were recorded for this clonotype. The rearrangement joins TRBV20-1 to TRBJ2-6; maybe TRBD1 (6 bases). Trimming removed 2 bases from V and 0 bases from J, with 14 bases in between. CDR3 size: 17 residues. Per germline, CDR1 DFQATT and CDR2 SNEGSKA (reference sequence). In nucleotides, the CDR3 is TGCAGTGCTAGACTCCCAGGGGCCGGCTCTGGGGCCAACGTCCTGACTTTC. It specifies CSARLPGAGSGANVLTF.

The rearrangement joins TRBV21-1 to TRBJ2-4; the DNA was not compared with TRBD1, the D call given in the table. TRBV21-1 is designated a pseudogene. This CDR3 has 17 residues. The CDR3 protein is CASSKAWGPLAKNIQYF. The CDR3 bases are TGTGCCAGCAGCAAAGCCTGGGGGCCCCTAGCCAAAAACATTCAGTACTTC.

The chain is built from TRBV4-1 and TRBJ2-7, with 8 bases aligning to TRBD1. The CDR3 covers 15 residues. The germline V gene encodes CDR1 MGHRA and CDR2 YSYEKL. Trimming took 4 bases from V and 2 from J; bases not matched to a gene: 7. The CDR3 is CASSPGQGVTYEQYF. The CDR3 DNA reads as TGCGCCAGCAGCCCCGGACAGGGTGTCACCTACGAGCAGTACTTC.

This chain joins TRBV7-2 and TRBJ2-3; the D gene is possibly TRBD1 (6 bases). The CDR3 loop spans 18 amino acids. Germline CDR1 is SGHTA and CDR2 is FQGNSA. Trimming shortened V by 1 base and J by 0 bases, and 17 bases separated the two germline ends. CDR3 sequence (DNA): TGTGCCAGCAGCTTAGGAGGTCGGACAGCATTGAGCACAGATACGCAGTATTTT. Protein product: CASSLGGRTALSTDTQYF.

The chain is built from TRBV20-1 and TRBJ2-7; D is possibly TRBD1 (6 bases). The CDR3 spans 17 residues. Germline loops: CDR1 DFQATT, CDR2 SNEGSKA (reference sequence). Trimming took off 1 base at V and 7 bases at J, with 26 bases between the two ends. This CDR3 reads CSARGTPGASRDNEQYF. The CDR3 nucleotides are TGCAGTGCTAGAGGCACCCCTGGAGCTAGCAGGGACAATGAGCAGTACTTC.

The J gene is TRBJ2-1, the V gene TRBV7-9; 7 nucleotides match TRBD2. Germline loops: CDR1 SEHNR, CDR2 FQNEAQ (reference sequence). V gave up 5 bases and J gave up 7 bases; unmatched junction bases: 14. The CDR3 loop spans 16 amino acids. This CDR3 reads CASSPPARGKRNEQFF. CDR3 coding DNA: TGTGCCAGCAGCCCCCCCGCGCGGGGGAAAAGGAATGAGCAGTTCTTC.

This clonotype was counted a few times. DNA of the CDR3: TGCAGTGCGGGGTCCCCCTACGAGCAGTACTTC. Translated, it gives CSAGSPYEQYF. The chain employs TRBV20-1 and TRBJ2-4; the D is unclear. TRBJ2-7 explains the end of the DNA better; the J call may be wrong. Germline V gene sequence: CDR1 DFQATT, CDR2 SNEGSKA (reference sequence). The CDR3 length is 11 residues.

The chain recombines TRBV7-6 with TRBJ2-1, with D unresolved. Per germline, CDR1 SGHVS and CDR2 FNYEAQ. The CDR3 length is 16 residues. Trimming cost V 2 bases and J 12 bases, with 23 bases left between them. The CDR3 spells CASSLTHGIEAPGQFF. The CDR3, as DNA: TGTGCCAGCAGCTTAACTCATGGGATCGAAGCACCGGGGCAGTTCTTC.

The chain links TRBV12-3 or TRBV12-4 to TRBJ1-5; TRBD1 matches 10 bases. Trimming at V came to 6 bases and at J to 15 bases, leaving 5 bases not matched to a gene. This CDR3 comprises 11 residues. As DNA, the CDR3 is TGTGCCAGCAGAAGAGGGACAGGGGTGCATTTT. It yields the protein CASRRGTGVHF.